The clone carrying this T cell receptor beta chain was detected only a few times. The antigen is not known. TCRdb used MiXCR to reprocess the RT-PCR reads, holding one entry per CDR3 protein. The sample lists about 620,000 distinct CDR3 sequences, about 11% occurring once. Germline CDR1 reads DFQATT; CDR2 reads SNEGSKA (reference sequence). The CDR3 has 15 residues. V lost 2 bases and J lost 8; bases outside the gene matches: 7. The sample originates from a study of response to subunit inactivated influenza vaccine. Findings of the study overall: Each seasonal influenza vaccination recruits few new T cells, the authors suggested.

J is TRBJ2-1 and V is TRBV20-1, with 12 bases matching TRBD2. This clonotype was sampled from a man in his forties or fifties who received an inactivated influenza vaccine. The specimen comprised PBMCs from blood, sampled on the day of vaccination. Written as DNA, the CDR3 is TGCAGTGCTAGAAGGGCTAGCGGGGGGGATGATGAGCAGTTCTTC. As protein: CSARRASGGDDEQFF.